A selection of T cell receptor beta chains follows, all from one sample in a study of blood T cell repertoires in COVID-19. TCRdb's table, derived via immunoSEQ multiplex PCR, lists solely in-frame clones and lacks some. The table shows a few hundred thousand clones, with over 70% occurring only once. Sequencing used PBMCs or T cells enriched from blood (not recorded which). These receptors were obtained from a woman aged 35 to 49 who had been exposed to COVID-19. CDR3s include the opening cysteine and the closing phenylalanine or tryptophan.

v_call	j_call	cdr3_length	cdr3_aa
TRBV19	TRBJ2-2	16	CASSIVRGANTGELFF
TRBV5-1	TRBJ2-5	14	CASSFSGGEETQYF
TRBV19	TRBJ1-1	15	CASIHQGQGGTEAFF
TRBV4-1	TRBJ2-7	14	CASSQGAGYHEQYF
TRBV19	TRBJ2-3	14	CASSMGSSTDTQYF
TRBV30	TRBJ1-2	17	CAWRRLRGTGRWYGYTF
TRBV6-1	TRBJ2-7	16	CASNEGQRENSYEQYF
TRBV5-6	TRBJ1-1	14	CASSPDRGFTEAFF
TRBV5-4	TRBJ2-2	16	CASSLSGGRAIGELFF
TRBV5-1	TRBJ2-3	14	CASSLAGTTDTQYF
TRBV19	TRBJ1-2	14	CASRSTDRVYGYTF
TRBV28	TRBJ1-5	15	CASRPGQEVGQPQHF
TRBV3-1/TRBV3-2	TRBJ2-3	15	CASSIGQGLTDTQYF
TRBV9	TRBJ2-2	15	CASSPRTGVAGELFF
TRBV4-3	TRBJ2-2	15	CASSPGTGWTGELFF
TRBV6-5	TRBJ1-1	13	CASRGADNPEAFF
TRBV11-2	TRBJ1-2	13	CASTTRVNRDYTF
TRBV6-1	TRBJ1-4	14	CASRPRAFGEKLFF
TRBV24-1	TRBJ2-2	15	CATRDLTSDTGELFF
TRBV5-4	TRBJ1-2	14	CASRRWGEIYGYTF
TRBV11-3	TRBJ1-4	15	CASPTFGPRDKKLFF
TRBV28	TRBJ1-5	15	CASSSDIDSNQPQHF
TRBV27	TRBJ1-2	14	CASSLNLGAQGYTF
TRBV27	TRBJ1-2	17	CASSSRHPGQFHYGYTF
TRBV7-3	TRBJ2-3	15	CASSLWPGGRDTQYF
TRBV9	TRBJ2-3	18	CASSAGLDRIGVTDTQYF
TRBV7-9	TRBJ1-5	13	CASSLDLWRERHF
TRBV4-2	TRBJ2-1	16	CASSQGLAGEYNEQFF
TRBV18	TRBJ1-6	18	CASSPQRTGRDYNSPLHF
TRBV6-5	TRBJ1-2	10	CASRVEYYTF
TRBV6-2/TRBV6-3	TRBJ2-7	12	CASSLQGDEQYF
TRBV6-6	TRBJ1-6	13	CASSAAYNSPLHF
TRBV3-1/TRBV3-2	TRBJ1-1	13	CASSGRGTTEAFF
TRBV2	TRBJ1-5	15	CASSSRTGDYQPQHF
TRBV18	TRBJ1-4	14	CASSPRGLGEKLFF
TRBV6-4	TRBJ2-1	14	CASSEDSSYNEQFF
TRBV19	TRBJ2-2	15	CASTRTGIITGELFF
TRBV24-1	TRBJ2-7	11	CATSQEFEQYF
TRBV19	TRBJ1-2	14	CATSPQGAEVGYTF
TRBV13	TRBJ1-1	15	CASSLVGEGDTEAFF
TRBV5-1	TRBJ1-6	14	CASSSQGLNSPLHF
TRBV3-1/TRBV3-2	TRBJ2-4	15	CASSPVAGGKDIQYF
TRBV7-9	TRBJ1-2	14	CASSSQTGIEGYTF
TRBV30	TRBJ2-2	14	CAGRPWGLGGELFF
TRBV28	TRBJ2-7	15	CASSSPGQGSYEQYF
TRBV4-1	TRBJ2-7	15	CASSQARLYLYEQYF
TRBV9	TRBJ2-3	14	CASSDYQNTDTQYF
TRBV25-1	TRBJ1-2	15	CASSEYGQGDYGYTF
TRBV5-4	TRBJ1-1	13	CASSSGLNTEAFF
TRBV5-1	TRBJ1-5	13	CASSSDLTGPQHF
TRBV11-3	TRBJ1-1	14	CASSLRGGNTEAFF
TRBV4-3	TRBJ2-1	17	CASSRIGLAGGPREQFF
TRBV25-1	TRBJ2-2	15	CASRETGAVNGELFF
TRBV28	TRBJ1-2	13	CASTWTGDYGYTF
TRBV29-1	TRBJ1-1	13	CSCEGGRGTEAFF
TRBV9	TRBJ2-7	14	CASSVGDRENEQYF
TRBV15	TRBJ2-4	16	CATTQRGGLVANIQYF
TRBV5-4	TRBJ2-7	15	CASSDGQGWLYEQYF
TRBV3-1/TRBV3-2	TRBJ2-1	11	CASSSDDEQFF